This T cell receptor beta chain originates from a study of shared clonotypes between healthy human individuals. V lost 1 base and J lost 1, with 4 bases in between. CDR1 is SEHNR, CDR2 FQNEAQ, per germline (reference sequence). The CDR3 covers 13 residues. About this clone itself: The sample has other DNA sequences that encode this CDR3 too.

As originally analysed: Filtering was not the same, since immunoSEQ gave junction-only sequences without quality scores. TCRdb keeps only in-frame clones here, not all; method: immunoSEQ multiplex PCR. D and trimming were read from the DNA, whereas the V and J calls and clone size are those reported in that table. Here the sample spans 2 million to 2.5 million clones, roughly 93% being singletons. The chain recombines TRBV7-9 with TRBJ2-5; D not resolved. The material sequenced was naive CD4+ T cells from PBMCs. Subset: CD45RA+ positively selected. The source is a man between 18 and 35 years old in good health. Some clones in this sample may be carry-over from other donors' samples. The CDR3 region is CASSLGRQETQYF. The CDR3 nucleotides are TGTGCCAGCAGCTTAGGGCGCCAAGAGACCCAGTACTTC.